The TCR beta chain described here comes from a study of blood T cell repertoires in COVID-19. On the study more broadly: In each case, the material was cDNA or gDNA derived from T cells, B-cell-depleted T cells, or PBMCs.

This CDR3 contains 14 residues. Germline loops: CDR1 MNHEY, CDR2 SVGAGI. With 2 bases removed from V and 2 bases from J, the gap between germline ends came to 6 bases. Seattle cases were enrolled at active infection and followed longitudinally. Original processing notes: Amplification of reference gene primers was used by the study to estimate nucleated cell counts. Only in-frame clones appear in the TCRdb table, and some are missing; sequencing was by immunoSEQ multiplex PCR. That table is the source of V, J and clone size, and D and trimming were worked out from the DNA. The repertoire holds 100,000 to 150,000 clones, approximately 74% seen once, with about 6.3% in the top ten.

This TCR came from an elderly man with COVID-19, enrolled during active disease. The chain combines TRBV6-5 with TRBJ2-2; D remains unclear. Sequenced sample: peripheral blood. Written as DNA, the CDR3 is TGTGCCAGCAGTTACCTTTTAAACACCGGGGAGCTGTTTTTT. It encodes CASSYLLNTGELFF.